These 24 T cell receptor beta chains were all obtained from the same sample, sequenced in a study of cytomegalovirus exposure and HLA in healthy donors. Amplification used 60 Vbeta primers and 13 Jbeta primers. Libraries were prepared by immunoSEQ multiplex PCR; TCRdb keeps only in-frame clonotypes and omits some of them. The sample table sets out about 110,000 clones. Input material: PBMCs. Every receptor here comes from a man aged 40-49 years in good health and CMV-seropositive.

The V gene is TRBV7-3, the J gene TRBJ2-7, with 10 nucleotides matching TRBD2. This CDR3 spans 14 amino acids. Germline CDR1 and CDR2: SGHTA and FQGTGA. Trimming cost V 5 bases and J 4 bases; bases outside gene matches: 5. CDR3 region: CASSVAGGGYEQYF. The CDR3, as DNA: TGTGCCAGCAGCGTAGCGGGAGGAGGGTACGAGCAGTACTTC.

This sequence joins TRBV19 and TRBJ1-4; TRBD1 aligns across 9 bases. The V gene end was trimmed by 6 bases and the J gene end by 1 base; junction bases not matched to a gene: 3. This CDR3 has 15 residues. CDR1 LNHDA and CDR2 SQIVND come from the germline V gene (reference sequence). In DNA form, the CDR3 reads TGTGCCAGTAGAGGACAGGGGAGAACTAATGAAAAACTGTTTTTT. It codes for CASRGQGRTNEKLFF.

The V call is TRBV2, the J call TRBJ2-3; TRBD2 agrees at 13 bases. This CDR3 region has 16 residues. With 7 bases clipped from V and 5 bases from J, the junction kept 9 bases outside the gene matches. Germline CDR1 reads SNHLY; CDR2 reads FYNNEI. CDR3 sequence (DNA): TGTGCCAGCATGTCAGGACTAGCGGGAGAAAAAGATACGCAGTATTTT. As protein: CASMSGLAGEKDTQYF. Full variable domain (rest looked up from reference TRBV2 and TRBJ2-3): EPEVTQTPSHQVTQMGQEVILRCVPISNHLYFYWYRQILGQKVEFLVSFYNNEISEKSEIFDDQFSVERPDGSNFTLKIRSTKLEDSAMYFCASMSGLAGEKDTQYFGPGTRLTVL.

The chain links TRBV2 to TRBJ2-1; 14 bases map to TRBD2. The junction had 16 bases not matched to a gene; V was cut back by 6 bases and J by 9 bases. This CDR3 is built from 18 residues. Germline V CDR1 and CDR2: SNHLY, FYNNEI. The CDR3 region is CASSTWTGGTSGSLEQFF. The CDR3 region has the DNA TGTGCCAGCAGCACCTGGACAGGCGGGACTAGCGGGAGTCTTGAGCAGTTCTTC.

The V gene is TRBV9, the J gene TRBJ2-3; D ambiguous. Trimming left V 0 bases short and J 0 bases short, with 14 bases between. Germline CDR1 reads SGDLS; CDR2 reads YYNGEE. The CDR3 is made up of 17 amino acids. The CDR3 reads CASSVAGGITSTDTQYF. The CDR3 bases are TGTGCCAGCAGCGTAGCCGGTGGTATCACTAGCACAGATACGCAGTATTTT.

The rearrangement uses TRBV28 and TRBJ1-2; TRBD1 matches 9 bases. The germline CDR1 and CDR2 sequences are MDHEN and SYDVKM. V trimming: 1 base; J trimming: 8 bases; junction bases outside the gene matches: 8. This CDR3 contains 15 residues. Written as DNA, the CDR3 is TGTGCCAGCAGTTTATTAGAGGGACAGGGAACGGGCTACACCTTC. Protein sequence: CASSLLEGQGTGYTF.

This chain joins TRBV19 and TRBJ2-1; TRBD2 matches at 11 bases. Germline V gene data show CDR1 as LNHDA and CDR2 as SQIVND (reference sequence). The V gene end was trimmed by 3 bases and the J gene end by 0 bases; junction bases not matched to a gene: 4. The CDR3 has 17 residues. The CDR3 here is CASSMLTSGTSYNEQFF. The CDR3 DNA is TGTGCCAGTAGTATGTTGACTAGCGGGACCTCCTACAATGAGCAGTTCTTC.

V gene TRBV10-2 combines with J gene TRBJ1-2; 7 nucleotides agree with TRBD1. The ends lost 8 bases at V and 8 bases at J; junction bases unmatched: 17. This CDR3 has 15 amino acids. Germline loops: CDR1 WSHSY, CDR2 SAAADI. CDR3 sequence (DNA): TGCGCCAGCTGCGACCCCTTTGACAGGGTTGTCGGCTACACCTTC. It specifies CASCDPFDRVVGYTF.

V usage is TRBV2 and J usage is TRBJ2-3; the match to TRBD1 covers 8 bases. V lost 8 bases to trimming and J lost 5 bases; unmatched junction nucleotides: 12. Germline values: CDR1 SNHLY, CDR2 FYNNEI. The CDR3 contains 15 residues. The CDR3 DNA reads as TGTGCCAGCGCGACCGGGACAGGTCCCGGAGATACGCAGTATTTT. Protein sequence: CASATGTGPGDTQYF.

Considering frequency, this clone is medium-sized. Other DNA sequences in this sample translate to the same CDR3. The chain is built from TRBV11-2 and TRBJ2-7; weak D call: TRBD2 (6 bases). Trimming took 1 base from V and 4 from J, leaving 11 bases between them. This CDR3 contains 14 residues. The germline CDR1 and CDR2 sequences are SGHAT and FQNNGV. The DNA of the CDR3 is TGTGCCAGCAGCTTAGGCGGGACCGCTTACGAGCAGTACTTC. It encodes CASSLGGTAYEQYF.

The chain recombines TRBV10-2 with TRBJ2-2, with D possibly being TRBD2 (5 bases). V was pared by 3 bases and J by 5 bases, with 7 bases between. This CDR3 region has 13 residues. Germline V gene lookup returns CDR1 WSHSY and CDR2 SAAADI. CDR3 DNA: TGCGCCAGCAGTGACAGGAGGACCGGGGAGCTGTTTTTT. Its protein is CASSDRRTGELFF.

The chain uses TRBV2 and TRBJ2-7, with TRBD1 matching 12 bases. V was pared by 9 bases and J by 3 bases, with 9 bases of the junction left unmatched. Per germline, CDR1 SNHLY and CDR2 FYNNEI. The CDR3 runs to 15 residues. In nucleotides, the CDR3 is TGTGCCAGTTCGACCGGGACAGGGGGCTTCTACGAGCAGTACTTC. Amino acids: CASSTGTGGFYEQYF.

The chain combines TRBV29-1 with TRBJ2-1; 14 nucleotides match TRBD2. Trimming cost V 1 base and J 0 bases; bases outside gene matches: 5. The V gene's germline CDR1 is SQVTM and CDR2 ANQGSEA. CDR3 size: 18 residues. The CDR3 DNA reads as TGCAGCGTTGAAGGAGGGACTAGCGGGAGAGGCTCCTACAATGAGCAGTTCTTC. Its protein is CSVEGGTSGRGSYNEQFF.

The rearrangement joins TRBV5-1 to TRBJ1-2, with D perhaps TRBD1 (5 bases). Germline values: CDR1 SGHRS, CDR2 YFSETQ. Trimming removed 0 bases at V and 4 bases at J, with 13 bases between. This CDR3 contains 15 residues. CDR3 amino acids: CASSLDIGGTYGYTF. The CDR3 DNA follows: TGCGCCAGCAGCTTGGACATAGGAGGGACCTATGGCTACACCTTC.

This chain links TRBV29-1 with TRBJ2-3, with D perhaps matching TRBD2 (5 bases). V lost 4 bases to trimming and J lost 4 bases, with 18 bases between them. In germline, CDR1 is SQVTM, CDR2 ANQGSEA. The CDR3 length is 15 residues. Here the CDR3 DNA reads TGCAGCGTTGTGAGCAACTTCCTTAGCGCAGATACGCAGTATTTT. The encoded protein is CSVVSNFLSADTQYF.

The V and J genes are TRBV6-5 and TRBJ2-1; D might be TRBD2 (5 bases). The ends were cut back, 5 bases at V and 7 bases at J, with 9 bases in the middle. The germline V gene has CDR1 MNHEY and CDR2 SVGAGI. The CDR3 length is 12 residues. The CDR3: CASSLRGNEQFF. The CDR3 DNA reads TGTGCCAGCAGTCTCCGGGGAAATGAGCAGTTCTTC.

This chain uses TRBV28 with TRBJ1-1; 7 bases map to TRBD1. This CDR3 spans 15 amino acids. CDR1 is MDHEN and CDR2 is SYDVKM in the germline V gene. The trim removed 6 bases at V and 1 base at J, leaving 8 bases unmatched. The CDR3 here is CASRRGGAENTEAFF. CDR3 in DNA: TGTGCCAGCAGACGAGGGGGCGCAGAGAACACTGAAGCTTTCTTT.

The chain recombines TRBV6-5 with TRBJ2-5; D remains unclear. The CDR3 is 11 residues long. Per germline, CDR1 MNHEY and CDR2 SVGAGI. Trimming took off 5 bases at V and 9 bases at J, with 10 bases between the two ends. The CDR3, as DNA: TGTGCCAGCAGTCCCGGGTCGGCCCAGTACTTC. It specifies CASSPGSAQYF.

This chain connects TRBV28 to TRBJ1-2, with 9 nucleotides matching TRBD1. The CDR3 consists of 13 residues. The germline gives CDR1 MDHEN, CDR2 SYDVKM. V shed 7 bases, J shed 6 bases, and the junction held 6 bases outside the gene matches. CDR3 amino acids: CASMIGQGNGYTF. The CDR3 DNA reads TGTGCCAGCATGATTGGACAGGGGAATGGCTACACCTTC.

The chain carries TRBV28 and TRBJ2-1; D unresolved. Germline-derived CDR1 and CDR2 are MDHEN and SYDVKM. Between the trimmed V and J ends, which lost 3 bases and 7 bases, there was a span of 13 bases. The CDR3 runs 14 residues. The CDR3 coding sequence is TGTGCCAGCAGTTTCCCAAAGTCCCGGAATGAGCAGTTCTTC. Encoded protein: CASSFPKSRNEQFF.

V is TRBV14 and J is TRBJ2-2; possible D gene TRBD1, 6 bases. V was clipped by 4 bases and J by 6 bases, with 12 bases between them. Germline values: CDR1 SGHDN, CDR2 FVKESK. This CDR3 contains 14 residues. The CDR3 region is CASSRNRVPGELFF. CDR3 DNA sequence: TGTGCCAGCAGCCGAAACAGGGTACCCGGGGAGCTGTTTTTT.

This chain uses TRBV6-6 with TRBJ1-4; a weak D match, TRBD1 (6 bases). From germline, CDR1 is MNHNY and CDR2 SVGAGI (reference sequence). The CDR3 has 15 amino acids. V dropped 4 bases and J dropped 8 bases, with 17 bases sitting between them. The DNA for the CDR3 is TGTGCCAGCAGTTCCACAGGGAGATTTGGGGAAAAACTGTTTTTT. Amino acids: CASSSTGRFGEKLFF.

The V and J genes are TRBV20-1 and TRBJ2-1; 7 bases are a match to TRBD1. With 6 bases clipped from V and 11 bases from J, the junction kept 7 bases outside the gene matches. From germline, CDR1 is DFQATT and CDR2 SNEGSKA (reference sequence). CDR3 length: 11 amino acids. The CDR3 is CSAREGAKQFF. CDR3 nucleotides: TGCAGTGCCCGAGAGGGGGCGAAGCAGTTCTTC.

The chain is built from TRBV27 and TRBJ2-2; no reliable D call. Germline loops: CDR1 MNHEY, CDR2 SMNVEV (reference sequence). The CDR3 is 13 residues long. The V end lost 0 bases, the J end lost 6 bases, and 5 bases lay between the germline ends. CDR3 DNA: TGTGCCAGCAGTTTATCCCAGGCCGGGGAGCTGTTTTTT. This translates into CASSLSQAGELFF.